This TCR beta chain was sequenced in a study of blood T cell repertoires in COVID-19. Study-wide background: Acute and convalescent COVID-19 specimens originated in the United States, Italy and Spain. Sources were T cells, B-cell-depleted T cells, or PBMCs; the material itself was cDNA or gDNA.

CDR3 length equals 13 residues. Deletions cut 4 bases from V and 4 bases from J, with 9 bases between. Germline V gene data show CDR1 as SGDLS and CDR2 as YYNGEE. Produced via immunoSEQ multiplex PCR; TCRdb's table is partial and in-frame only. The sample gives approximately 28,000 clones, roughly 90% of which show up once; 2.5% to 3% is in the top ten. V is TRBV9 and J is TRBJ1-3, with D hard to call. Sequencing was performed on peripheral blood. The TCR comes from a human donor in a cohort sampled during active COVID-19. The chain's CDR3 is CASSRGDGNTIYF. The CDR3 DNA reads TGTGCCAGCAGCCGGGGAGACGGAAACACCATATATTTT. Based on the CDR3 plus reference TRBV9 and TRBJ1-3, the full variable domain is DSGVTQTPKHLITATGQRVTLRCSPRSGDLSVYWYQQSLDQGLQFLIQYYNGEERAKGNILERFSAQQFPDLHSELNLSSLELGDSALYFCASSRGDGNTIYFGEGSWLTVV.